This entry features one T cell receptor (beta chain) sequence. As yet, its antigen is unknown. Following RNA extraction, reverse transcription yielded cDNA that acted as the sequencing template. Only in-frame clones appear in the TCRdb table, and some are missing; sequencing was by immunoSEQ multiplex PCR. The table includes some 58,000 clones, about half detected once. The data were taken from a study of CD8+ T cells in alopecia areata. Study-level information: Tofacitinib treatment spanned 6 to 18 months, with 6 months off drug afterward. General study results and limits: The link between baseline CD8+ expansion and response remains uncertain with one nonresponder. Within the top 100, expanded CD8+ clones significantly decreased with tofacitinib, as did scalp clonality.

Treatment given: oral pan-JAK inhibitor, 5-10 mg twice daily. J lost 4 bases, V lost 5 bases, and 9 bases had no gene match. The CDR3 covers 16 residues. Germline CDR1 SGHDN, CDR2 FVKESK. The receptor comes from a human donor with alopecia areata. The rearrangement joins TRBV14 to TRBJ2-7; 12 positions match TRBD2. The sample here was CD8+ T cells sorted from blood, taken at approximately week 39, from a patient treated with tofacitinib. CDR3 in amino acids: CASSEQTGTSGYEQYF. The CDR3 DNA reads TGTGCCAGCAGCGAACAAACCGGGACTAGCGGGTACGAGCAGTACTTC.